What follows are 18 T cell receptor beta chains derived from one specimen sequenced in a study of regulatory T cells in long-lasting Graves disease. Building of the TCR beta libraries involved iRepertoire HTBI primers and Arm-PCR of CDR3 regions. Via MiXCR, TCRdb re-called the multiplex PCR reads, giving one row per CDR3 protein. The sample includes 300,000 to 500,000 distinct CDR3 sequences, less than 25% seen only once; the top ten take about a fifth. Time point given: persistent/refractory GD, antithyroid drugs over 5 years with positive TRAb. The TCR library was made from RNA extracted from PBMCs. The sequenced sample was peripheral blood mononuclear cells (PBMCs), obtained when the disease was refractory, from a patient treated with antithyroid drugs. The receptors derive from a female donor with Graves disease.

This clonotype was counted at least ten times. This sequence joins TRBV6-1 and TRBJ2-7; 11 bases line up with TRBD2. The V segment lost 2 bases and the J segment 5 bases; nucleotides outside the gene matches: 17. Germline CDR1 MNHNS, CDR2 SASEGT. The CDR3 length is 19 residues. As DNA, the CDR3 is TGTGCCAGCAGTGAACAGCCGGGGACTAGCGGAATGGCATTCCACGAGCAGTACTTC. It specifies CASSEQPGTSGMAFHEQYF.

The CDR3 region is CASSASLGGSYGNTIYF. The CDR3 coding sequence is TGCGCCAGCAGTGCGTCCCTTGGGGGAAGCTACGGAAACACCATATATTTT. The gene calls are TRBV10-2 and TRBJ1-3, with D tentatively TRBD1 (5 bases). Trimming pared 4 bases from V and 4 bases from J, leaving 20 bases between. Germline assignment: CDR1 WSHSY and CDR2 SAAADI. The CDR3 extends over 17 amino acids.

This clonotype was counted many times. The chain recombines TRBV7-6 with TRBJ2-7, with D possibly being TRBD1 (6 bases). V was cut by 0 bases and J by 2 bases, with 11 bases left in between. CDR1 is SGHVS and CDR2 is FNYEAQ in the germline V gene. This CDR3 has 15 amino acids. The CDR3 reads CASSLAGQSPYEQYF. CDR3 DNA: TGTGCCAGCAGCTTAGCAGGACAGAGTCCCTACGAGCAGTACTTC.

This clonotype was seen a single time. The V gene is TRBV18, the J gene TRBJ1-2, with D unresolved. Germline values: CDR1 KGHSH, CDR2 LQKENI. The V and J ends lost 2 bases and 7 bases respectively, with 20 bases between them. The CDR3 contains 16 residues. DNA of the CDR3: TGTGCCAGCTCACCAATTTCATCCGGAACCGGGCGTGGCTACACCTTC. The encoded protein is CASSPISSGTGRGYTF. Full variable domain (missing parts from reference TRBV18 and TRBJ1-2): NAGVMQNPRHLVRRRGQEARLRCSPMKGHSHVYWYRQLPEEGLKFMVYLQKENIIDESGMPKERFSAEFPKEGPSILRIQQVVRGDSAAYFCASSPISSGTGRGYTFGSGTRLTVV.

The rearrangement joins TRBV7-3 to TRBJ2-2; 7 bases match TRBD1. From germline, CDR1 is SGHTA and CDR2 FQGTGA. V gave up 5 bases and J gave up 0 bases; unmatched junction bases: 6. This CDR3 has 16 amino acids. The chain's CDR3 is CASSLDRVTNTGELFF. DNA of the CDR3: TGTGCCAGCAGCCTTGACAGGGTCACGAACACCGGGGAGCTGTTTTTT.

This clonotype has a count of ten or more. The chain has TRBV6-5 and TRBJ2-5; 10 nucleotides agree with TRBD2. This CDR3 is 15 amino acids long. V shed 1 base, J shed 4 bases, and the junction held 3 bases outside the gene matches. Germline V gene data show CDR1 as MNHEY and CDR2 as SVGAGI. In DNA form, the CDR3 reads TGTGCCAGCAGTTACTTTGTAGCGGGAGGAGAGACCCAGTACTTC. Amino acid sequence: CASSYFVAGGETQYF.

This rearrangement joins TRBV12-3 or TRBV12-4 to TRBJ2-3, with TRBD1 matching 8 bases. The V gene end was trimmed by 5 bases and the J gene end by 1 base; junction bases not matched to a gene: 5. The CDR3 length is 15 residues. In DNA, the CDR3 is TGTGCCAGCAGTGGACCGGGACAGGGCACAGATACGCAGTATTTT. Encoded protein: CASSGPGQGTDTQYF.

Worth noting for this clonotype: A junction end diverges from the germline sequence, so it may reflect a read error. The rearrangement joins TRBV28 to TRBJ2-3, with a possible D match to TRBD2 (7 bases). CDR3 length equals 22 residues. CDR1 MDHEN and CDR2 SYDVKM come from the germline V gene. CDR3 residues: CASSFPPGHGPEGEGSTDTQYF. CDR3 coding DNA: TGTGCCAGCAGTTTCCCTCCAGGACACGGACCGGAGGGGGAGGGGAGCACAGATACACAGTATTTT.

There are many counts of this clonotype. The rearrangement joins TRBV6-5 to TRBJ1-2; D is undetermined. Germline V gives CDR1 MNHEY, CDR2 SVGAGI. V lost 4 bases and J 5 bases, leaving 11 bases between the germline ends. The CDR3 totals 13 residues. CDR3 sequence reads: CASSSTRTYGYTF. DNA of the CDR3: TGTGCCAGCAGTTCCACCCGAACATATGGCTACACCTTC.

There are a few counts of this clonotype. The chain is built from TRBV18 and TRBJ2-5; 9 positions match TRBD2. The CDR3 totals 16 residues. V lost 3 bases and J lost 3; bases outside the gene matches: 8. Germline CDR1 is KGHSH and CDR2 is LQKENI. The CDR3 DNA reads TGTGCCAGCTCACCGGGTCTAGCGGGAAGGAAAGAGACCCAGTACTTC. Its protein product is CASSPGLAGRKETQYF.

This clonotype was picked up a small number of times. V usage is TRBV5-5 and J usage is TRBJ1-1; no definite D call. Trimming removed 0 bases from V and 6 bases from J, with 9 bases in between. The CDR3 extends over 13 amino acids. Germline V gene lookup returns CDR1 SGHKS and CDR2 YYEKEE (reference sequence). The CDR3 loop reads CASSLGVAPEAFF. The CDR3 DNA reads TGTGCCAGCAGCTTGGGGGTTGCGCCTGAAGCTTTCTTT.

This clonotype was counted between two and nine times. The rearrangement uses TRBV6-1 and TRBJ1-6, with TRBD1 matching over 10 bases. The V segment lost 8 bases and the J segment 7 bases; nucleotides outside the gene matches: 17. Germline loops: CDR1 MNHNS, CDR2 SASEGT. This CDR3 is 18 amino acids long. CDR3: CASSTGQGTPFGNSPLHF. The CDR3 nucleotides read TGTGCCAGCTCCACGGGACAGGGGACCCCCTTCGGAAATTCACCCCTCCACTTT.

This chain uses TRBV5-5 with TRBJ2-2; D not certain. Germline V lookup: CDR1 SGHKS, CDR2 YYEKEE (reference sequence). This CDR3 comprises 13 residues. The V end lost 5 bases, the J end lost 8 bases, and 13 bases lay between the germline ends. The CDR3 DNA reads as TGTGCCAGCAGGGACCAAGCCGGGGGGGAGCTGTTTTTT. Its translation: CASRDQAGGELFF.

This clonotype was observed at least ten times. The rearrangement links TRBV7-2 to TRBJ2-7; D is ambiguous. The CDR3 sequence is 15 residues long. Germline CDR1 and CDR2: SGHTA and FQGNSA. Deletions cut 5 bases from V and 0 bases from J, with 14 bases between. CDR3 in amino acids: CASSPRSFSSYEQYF. The CDR3, as DNA: TGTGCCAGCAGCCCCCGGTCTTTCAGCTCCTACGAGCAGTACTTC.

The chain links TRBV2 to TRBJ1-6; D ambiguous. V was pared by 7 bases and J by 7 bases, with 17 bases between. CDR1 is SNHLY, CDR2 FYNNEI, per germline. CDR3 size: 15 residues. The CDR3, as DNA: TGTGCCAGCAAGATAATCGGGCCTGCGAATTCACCCCTCCACTTT. Translated, it gives CASKIIGPANSPLHF.

There are a few counts of this clonotype. DNA for the CDR3: TGCAGTGCGCTACAGGGAACCTACGAGCAGTACTTC. The encoded protein is CSALQGTYEQYF. The chain is built from TRBV20-1 and TRBJ2-7; D perhaps matches TRBD1 (6 bases). Germline V lookup: CDR1 DFQATT, CDR2 SNEGSKA (reference sequence). The CDR3 loop spans 12 amino acids. Trimming stripped 6 bases from V and 2 bases from J, with 11 bases between.

Points on this clonotype: A much larger clone differs from this one at a single base, so this may be a read error. J is TRBJ1-2 and V is TRBV28; D is perhaps TRBD1 (5 bases). Per germline, CDR1 MDHEN and CDR2 SYDVKM. CDR3 length: 14 amino acids. The CDR3 reads CAGSQAGTTYGYTF. In DNA form, the CDR3 reads TGTGCCGGCAGCCAAGCCGGGACTACCTATGGCTACACCTTC.

The sample holds many counts of this clonotype. This chain connects TRBV7-9 to TRBJ2-7; TRBD1 aligns across 8 bases. The CDR3 contains 15 residues. The junction had 6 bases not matched to a gene; V was cut back by 5 bases and J by 0 bases. Germline CDR1 reads SEHNR; CDR2 reads FQNEAQ (reference sequence). The DNA for the CDR3 is TGTGCCAGCAGCACATCGACAGGGGACTCCTACGAGCAGTACTTC. It is translated as CASSTSTGDSYEQYF.